This T cell receptor (beta chain) was recovered during a study of CD4 T cells in relation to SARS-CoV-2 and coronaviruses. Study conclusions and caveats: Each donor contributed either pre-pandemic or post-infection samples, not both.

Here immunoSEQ multiplex PCR was the method, and the copy in TCRdb shows in-frame clones only, minus some. Of 32,000 or so clones in the sample, approximately 80% are singletons; the top ten hold roughly 14%. The CDR3 runs to 13 residues. Germline CDR1 is GTSNPN and CDR2 is SVGIG (reference sequence). V shed 0 bases and J shed 10 bases, with 10 bases lying between them. Unexposed donor CD4+ T cells date from about 2010-2019, before the COVID-19 pandemic. CD4+ T cells were isolated from the cells after around 10 days of culture. Half the medium was replaced with IL-2 medium on days 3 and 7. This clone was detected a few times. Its cognate antigen is unknown.

The sequencing sample was made of CD4+ T cells from PBMCs, cultured in vitro. The chain recombines TRBV30 with TRBJ1-6; a possible D gene is TRBD1 (6 bases). The clonotype originates from a human donor in good health. The CDR3 here is CAWSVQGDSPLHF. For the CDR3, the DNA is TGTGCCTGGAGTGTACAGGGCGACTCACCCCTCCACTTT.